A selection of T cell receptor beta chains follows, all from one sample in a study of cytomegalovirus exposure and HLA in healthy donors. Clones were read by immunoSEQ multiplex PCR, and TCRdb kept only the in-frame ones, dropping some. The sample lists about 140,000 clones, over 80% occurring once. The sequencing input was PBMCs. The receptor source for this set is a female donor in good health and CMV-seronegative. Each CDR3 is given with its conserved first and last residue. D genes are given only for firm matches. Clone size is given for some rows only: seen once, a few or many times, or a class if the clone is expanded.

v_call: TRBV28; d_call: TRBD1; clone_size: .; cdr3_aa: CASSVPGQGNTEAFF
v_call: TRBV5-6; d_call: TRBD1; clone_size: .; cdr3_aa: CASSLAGGQGYNEQFF
v_call: TRBV6-5; d_call: TRBD1; clone_size: .; cdr3_aa: CASTGGTYGYTF
v_call: TRBV10-2; d_call: .; clone_size: .; cdr3_aa: CASSEIGDYTGELFF
v_call: TRBV6-5; d_call: .; clone_size: .; cdr3_aa: CASRPQGPNEKLFF
v_call: TRBV5-1; d_call: TRBD1; clone_size: .; cdr3_aa: CASSLGGQGSSYEQYF
v_call: TRBV5-6; d_call: .; clone_size: .; cdr3_aa: CASSLAASTEAFF
v_call: TRBV4-2; d_call: TRBD2; clone_size: .; cdr3_aa: CASSQDLAGARDEQFF
v_call: TRBV15; d_call: .; clone_size: once; cdr3_aa: CATSPRGKPSWGELFF
v_call: TRBV29-1; d_call: TRBD2; clone_size: .; cdr3_aa: CSVVGLAGDTDTQYF
v_call: TRBV18; d_call: .; clone_size: once; cdr3_aa: CASSPPSGRGSYEQYF
v_call: TRBV4-2; d_call: TRBD2; clone_size: .; cdr3_aa: CASSQPIAGGSNEQFF
v_call: TRBV2; d_call: TRBD1; clone_size: .; cdr3_aa: CASASDRGQQYF
v_call: TRBV28; d_call: .; clone_size: few; cdr3_aa: CASRRRPDSGANVLTF
v_call: TRBV10-2; d_call: .; clone_size: .; cdr3_aa: CASSPGTGGNEQFF
v_call: TRBV5-1; d_call: TRBD2; clone_size: .; cdr3_aa: CASSLARAGEMKTQYF
v_call: TRBV6-4; d_call: TRBD2; clone_size: .; cdr3_aa: CASSEEAGGPHEQYF
v_call: TRBV6-5; d_call: .; clone_size: .; cdr3_aa: CASSLYPQGTYEQYF
v_call: TRBV4-2; d_call: TRBD2; clone_size: .; cdr3_aa: CASSQGLAGSANTGELFF
v_call: TRBV5-6; d_call: TRBD1; clone_size: .; cdr3_aa: CASSWDSGNTIYF
v_call: TRBV18; d_call: .; clone_size: .; cdr3_aa: CASSPPEETQYF